Below, 24 T cell receptor beta chains from the same sample are listed, as sequenced in a study of Ad26.COV2.S vaccination and SARS-CoV-2 variants. Some clones are missing from TCRdb's copy, which holds only in-frame ones; the method was immunoSEQ multiplex PCR. The sample lists about 420,000 clones; 88% were seen once. Documented treatment: roughly 19 received Ad26.COV2.S at low or high dose, single or two shots; roughly five received placebo; per-sample allocation not given. The samples were gathered on day 63 after the first injection of vaccine or placebo. This specimen was peripheral blood, taken in a trial of Ad26.COV2.S vaccine versus placebo. Receptors were obtained from a person aged 18-65 years who received the Ad26.COV2.S COVID-19 vaccine or a placebo.

This chain uses TRBV7-2 with TRBJ1-2; 10 nucleotides agree with TRBD1. CDR3 size: 13 residues. Germline V gene data show CDR1 as SGHTA and CDR2 as FQGNSA. V shed 7 bases, J shed 8 bases, and the junction held 7 bases outside the gene matches. The CDR3 nucleotides are TGTGCCAGCAACGACAGGGGGCGCCGAGGCTACACCTTC. It encodes CASNDRGRRGYTF.

The chain uses TRBV10-3 and TRBJ2-7; possibly TRBD1 for D (6 bases). The CDR3 runs to 15 residues. Germline loops: CDR1 ENHRY, CDR2 SYGVKD. Between the trimmed V and J ends, which lost 8 bases and 5 bases, there was a span of 22 bases. The CDR3 DNA is TGTGCCATCCGGACCTTTACAGGGAATATCGACGAGCAGTACTTC. It codes for CAIRTFTGNIDEQYF.

This clone was detected only once. The chain employs TRBV4-3 and TRBJ1-1, with D hard to call. V was clipped by 4 bases and J by 0 bases, with 6 bases between them. Germline CDR1 LGHNA, CDR2 YSLEER. This CDR3 is built from 13 residues. The CDR3 protein is CASSPHMNTEAFF. CDR3 nucleotides: TGCGCCAGCAGCCCCCATATGAACACTGAAGCTTTCTTT.

This rearrangement joins TRBV6-5 to TRBJ2-7, with D perhaps TRBD2 (5 bases). The ends were cut back, 8 bases at V and 2 bases at J, with 16 bases in the middle. This CDR3 region has 14 residues. In germline, CDR1 is MNHEY, CDR2 SVGAGI. The DNA of the CDR3 is TGTGCCAGCGGGGAGCCCGGAGCCGCCTACGAGCAGTACTTC. This sequence encodes CASGEPGAAYEQYF.

V and J are TRBV7-8 and TRBJ2-7, with 11 bases matching TRBD2. CDR3 length: 15 residues. V trimming: 5 bases; J trimming: 0 bases; junction bases outside the gene matches: 3. Germline lookup yields CDR1 SGHVS and CDR2 FQNEAQ. The CDR3 here is CASSQGLADSYEQYF. CDR3 DNA sequence: TGTGCCAGCAGCCAGGGACTAGCGGACTCCTACGAGCAGTACTTC.

The chain couples TRBV6-5 to TRBJ1-2; D remains unclear. The CDR3 has 15 residues. Germline CDR1 is MNHEY and CDR2 is SVGAGI. V lost 7 bases and J lost 5, with 20 bases in between. The CDR3 loop reads CASNLEINLGYGYTF. The CDR3 coding sequence is TGTGCCAGCAATCTAGAGATCAATTTAGGGTATGGCTACACCTTC.

The chain has TRBV27 and TRBJ2-7; a weak D match, TRBD2 (7 bases). Trimming stripped 6 bases from V and 4 bases from J, with 10 bases between. The CDR3 is 12 residues long. The germline V gene has CDR1 MNHEY and CDR2 SMNVEV (reference sequence). In DNA, the CDR3 is TGTGCCAGCAGGGGAGGGGGTTACGAGCAGTACTTC. This encodes CASRGGGYEQYF.

This chain uses TRBV21-1 with TRBJ2-7; whether TRBD1, the table's D call, matches the DNA was not checked. TRBV21-1 is tagged as a pseudogene. The length of the CDR3 is 13 residues. The CDR3 nucleotides are TGTGCCAGCAGCCCTCGTTGGGGCCCCGAGCAGTACTTC. It codes for CASSPRWGPEQYF.

The chain carries TRBV30 and TRBJ1-1; 8 nucleotides line up with TRBD1. CDR3 length: 14 residues. V was clipped by 1 base and J by 6 bases; unmatched bases: 7. Germline CDR1 and CDR2: GTSNPN and SVGIG (reference sequence). CDR3 coding DNA: TGTGCCTGGAGTGAAGACAGGGGCGCCCCTGAAGCTTTCTTT. Its translation: CAWSEDRGAPEAFF.

This clone was counted only a few times. This chain connects TRBV7-9 to TRBJ1-1; TRBD1 is a possible D gene (6 bases). Germline V CDR1 and CDR2: SEHNR, FQNEAQ (reference sequence). This CDR3 is 13 amino acids long. Deletions cut 7 bases from V and 1 base from J, with 10 bases between. The CDR3 region has the DNA TGTGCCAGCACTAGGGGGAAGAACACTGAAGCTTTCTTT. Amino acids: CASTRGKNTEAFF.

V is TRBV5-4 and J is TRBJ1-6; TRBD1 matches 10 bases. The V and J ends lost 4 bases and 3 bases, in that order; junction bases with no gene match: 4. Germline V gene sequence: CDR1 SGHNT, CDR2 YYREEE (reference sequence). This CDR3 comprises 16 residues. CDR3 residues: CASSETGGGYNSPLHF. The CDR3 nucleotides are TGTGCCAGCAGCGAGACAGGGGGCGGCTATAATTCACCCCTCCACTTT.

The chain employs TRBV7-3 and TRBJ2-5, with TRBD2 identical over 9 bases. Trimming at V came to 8 bases and at J to 2 bases, leaving 6 bases not matched to a gene. The CDR3 contains 14 residues. Germline values: CDR1 SGHTA, CDR2 FQGTGA. Here the CDR3 reads CASGPAGGQETQYF. CDR3 DNA sequence: TGTGCCAGCGGGCCAGCGGGGGGACAAGAGACCCAGTACTTC.

The V and J genes are TRBV28 and TRBJ2-7; TRBD2 agrees at 8 bases. CDR3 length equals 14 residues. Germline loops: CDR1 MDHEN, CDR2 SYDVKM. J lost 3 bases, V lost 3 bases, and 4 bases had no gene match. CDR3 sequence (DNA): TGTGCCAGCAGTTTTGGCGGGGGGCTCTACGAGCAGTACTTC. Encoded protein: CASSFGGGLYEQYF.

J is TRBJ1-5 and V is TRBV28, with D possibly matching TRBD1 (6 bases). There are 15 residues in the CDR3. The ends were cut back, 6 bases at V and 0 bases at J, with 12 bases in the middle. Germline lookup yields CDR1 MDHEN and CDR2 SYDVKM. The chain's CDR3 is CASSPGQSSNQPQHF. The CDR3 DNA is TGTGCCAGCAGCCCGGGACAAAGTAGCAATCAGCCCCAGCATTTT.

The V call is TRBV14, the J call TRBJ2-5; D remains ambiguous. In germline, CDR1 is SGHDN, CDR2 FVKESK. V lost 4 bases and J lost 2, with 11 bases in between. The CDR3 sequence is 14 residues long. CDR3 nucleotides: TGTGCCAGCAGCCCCTATGTGGAACAAGAGACCCAGTACTTC. Residues: CASSPYVEQETQYF.

This clone has just one count. V and J are TRBV9 and TRBJ1-4, with a possible D match to TRBD1 (5 bases). Germline CDR1 reads SGDLS; CDR2 reads YYNGEE. This CDR3 contains 15 residues. V lost 0 bases to trimming and J lost 7 bases, with 13 bases between them. The CDR3 loop is CASSVGQGAFEKLFF. The CDR3 DNA reads TGTGCCAGCAGCGTAGGGCAGGGAGCCTTTGAAAAACTGTTTTTT.

The genes are TRBV6-6 and TRBJ1-5; D possibly corresponds to TRBD1 (6 bases). Germline CDR1 reads MNHNY; CDR2 reads SVGAGI (reference sequence). Trimming removed 5 bases at V and 1 base at J, with 12 bases between. CDR3 length equals 15 residues. The CDR3 region is CASSPTGDSNQPQHF. CDR3 sequence (DNA): TGTGCCAGCAGTCCGACAGGCGACAGCAATCAGCCCCAGCATTTT.

The chain employs TRBV7-6 and TRBJ2-1, with 10 nucleotides matching TRBD1. The V and J ends lost 1 base and 3 bases, in that order; junction bases with no gene match: 9. The CDR3 is 18 residues long. Per germline, CDR1 SGHVS and CDR2 FNYEAQ. CDR3 DNA: TGTGCCAGCAGCTTAGAGGGCGCGGGACAGGGGAACTACAATGAGCAGTTCTTC. Its protein is CASSLEGAGQGNYNEQFF.

This chain joins TRBV7-2 and TRBJ1-2; a weak D match, TRBD1 (5 bases). The CDR3 covers 16 residues. Trimming took off 0 bases at V and 5 bases at J, with 16 bases between the two ends. Germline loops: CDR1 SGHTA, CDR2 FQGNSA. The CDR3 nucleotides read TGTGCCAGCAGCTTAGCGTCGGCAGGGTTAGTGTATGGCTACACCTTC. This codes for CASSLASAGLVYGYTF.

This clone was seen only once. This rearrangement joins TRBV10-3 to TRBJ2-1; 13 bases match TRBD2. Germline CDR1 and CDR2: ENHRY and SYGVKD. There are 14 residues in the CDR3. The trim removed 4 bases at V and 7 bases at J, leaving 1 base unmatched. The CDR3 DNA reads TGTGCCATCAGTGGGACTAGCGGGGGAAATGAGCAGTTCTTC. It specifies CAISGTSGGNEQFF.

The chain is built from TRBV18 and TRBJ2-7; weak D call: TRBD2 (6 bases). Trimming shortened V by 2 bases and J by 2 bases, and 13 bases separated the two germline ends. CDR1 is KGHSH, CDR2 LQKENI, per germline. The CDR3 contains 15 residues. Here the CDR3 DNA reads TGTGCCAGCTCACCAGGCTACGCTAGCGCCTACGAGCAGTACTTC. Its protein is CASSPGYASAYEQYF.

J is TRBJ1-1 and V is TRBV5-1, with unresolved D. Germline V CDR1 and CDR2: SGHRS, YFSETQ. The CDR3 has 12 amino acids. Trimming removed 1 base at V and 6 bases at J, with 7 bases between. The chain's CDR3 is CASSLSGAEAFF. The CDR3 nucleotides are TGCGCCAGCAGCTTGTCAGGAGCTGAAGCTTTCTTT.

DNA of the CDR3: TGTGCCAGCAGCTTGTCCGGGACAGGGAGTTTCCCCGCTTATGGCTACACCTTC. Protein: CASSLSGTGSFPAYGYTF. This chain links TRBV5-5 with TRBJ1-2; 9 positions match TRBD1. Germline CDR1 SGHKS, CDR2 YYEKEE (reference sequence). The length of the CDR3 is 18 residues. With 1 base clipped from V and 5 bases from J, the junction kept 15 bases outside the gene matches.

This clone was picked up many times. The J gene is TRBJ1-6, the V gene TRBV9, with 8 bases that match TRBD1. The CDR3 is 15 residues long. Germline CDR1 is SGDLS and CDR2 is YYNGEE. Trimming removed 4 bases from V and 9 bases from J; junction bases left unmatched: 9. CDR3 protein: CASSTATGAGSPLHF. As DNA, the CDR3 is TGTGCCAGCAGCACAGCGACAGGGGCAGGTTCACCCCTCCACTTT.